The 16 T cell receptor beta chains listed next were all sequenced from one sample in a study of metastatic and nonmetastatic thyroid tumors. Through MiXCR, TCRdb re-clonotyped the PCR reads. Of about 8,400 clones listed, 25% to 40% are singletons. All patients were untreated before thyroid surgery. The specimen was tumor tissue. These receptors originate from a female donor with papillary thyroid cancer or a benign thyroid nodule (not recorded which). Some clones in this sample may be carry-over from other donors' samples.

This clone was observed once. The rearrangement uses TRBV11-1 and TRBJ2-1; 7 positions agree with TRBD1. V lost 3 bases to trimming and J lost 6 bases; unmatched junction nucleotides: 8. Germline lookup yields CDR1 SGHAT and CDR2 FQDESV (reference sequence). CDR3 length: 15 amino acids. CDR3 residues: CASSLRQGNVNEQFF. The CDR3, as DNA: TGTGCCAGCAGCTTGAGACAGGGCAACGTCAATGAGCAGTTCTTC.

This clone is termed medium-sized. The chain carries TRBV27 and TRBJ2-7; no firm D call. Looked up from germline, CDR1 is MNHEY and CDR2 is SMNVEV (reference sequence). The CDR3 has 13 amino acids. Trimming cost V 3 bases and J 3 bases, with 9 bases left between them. This CDR3 is CASSFLPHYEQYF. CDR3 sequence (DNA): TGTGCCAGCAGTTTTCTACCACACTACGAGCAGTACTTC.

This clone has at least ten counts. A read error may be the cause here, since a much bigger clone is one base away. The sample contains more than one DNA sequence encoding this CDR3. The chain has TRBV7-3 and TRBJ1-1, with D possibly TRBD1 on 6 matching bases. The CDR3 has 14 amino acids. Germline loops: CDR1 SGHTA, CDR2 FQGTGA. CDR3 in DNA: TGTGCCAGCAGTTCACGCATTGGGGACACTGAAGCCTTCTTT. Its translation is CASSSRIGDTEAFF.

The sample holds a few counts of this clone. The chain has TRBV6-1 and TRBJ2-5, with 8 nucleotides matching TRBD2. Unmatched junction bases numbered 14, after V lost 10 bases and J lost 4 bases. Germline V gene sequence: CDR1 MNHNS, CDR2 SASEGT. There are 15 residues in the CDR3. The CDR3 DNA reads TGTGCCACCCTGGGGTTAGCGGCGGGAGGAGAGACCCAGTACTTC. As protein: CATLGLAAGGETQYF.

The V gene is TRBV10-3, the J gene TRBJ2-5; the D gene is possibly TRBD2 (5 bases). Trimming took 4 bases from V and 0 from J, leaving 6 bases between them. The CDR3 sequence is 13 residues long. The germline V gene has CDR1 ENHRY and CDR2 SYGVKD. The CDR3 sequence is CAISVSDQETQYF. The CDR3 bases are TGTGCCATCAGTGTTAGCGACCAAGAGACCCAGTACTTC.

This clone is labeled as medium-sized (0.01 to 0.1%). The genes are TRBV7-2 and TRBJ1-5; D not certain. Germline values: CDR1 SGHTA, CDR2 FQGNSA. The CDR3 is 13 amino acids. Trimming took 1 base from V and 6 from J, leaving 7 bases between them. The CDR3 DNA follows: TGTGCCAGCAGCTTAGGGGGATTTCAGCCCCAGCATTTT. Translated: CASSLGGFQPQHF.

By sample fraction, this clone is medium-sized. The chain uses TRBV5-1 and TRBJ1-5; D not resolved. With 1 base removed from V and 2 bases from J, the gap between germline ends came to 4 bases. Germline V gene sequence: CDR1 SGHRS, CDR2 YFSETQ. The length of the CDR3 is 13 residues. For the CDR3, the DNA is TGCGCCAGCAGCTTGTCGGGCAATCAGCCCCAGCATTTT. Its protein is CASSLSGNQPQHF. Using reference TRBV5-1 and TRBJ1-5 for the parts outside the CDR3, the full variable domain is KAGVTQTPRYLIKTRGQQVTLSCSPISGHRSVSWYQQTPGQGLQFLFEYFSETQRNKGNFPGRFSGRQFSNSRSEMNVSTLELGDSALYLCASSLSGNQPQHFGDGTRLSIL.

In its sample, this clone ranks as medium-sized. The J gene is TRBJ1-1, the V gene TRBV4-1; no reliable D call. Deletions cut 0 bases from V and 7 bases from J, with 9 bases between. The length of the CDR3 is 13 residues. Germline CDR1 MGHRA, CDR2 YSYEKL. The CDR3 DNA follows: TGCGCCAGCAGCCAAGATACCCCAGATGAAGCTTTCTTT. Amino acid sequence: CASSQDTPDEAFF.

V and J are TRBV4-1 and TRBJ1-2, with D unclear. CDR1 is MGHRA and CDR2 is YSYEKL in the germline V gene. Trimming took off 1 base at V and 7 bases at J, with 19 bases between the two ends. The CDR3 sequence is 16 residues long. The CDR3 DNA is TGCGCCAGCAGCCAAGGAGTCAGGTGGAATGTGGCTGGCTACACCTTC. It specifies CASSQGVRWNVAGYTF.

The chain has TRBV5-1 and TRBJ2-7; D is possibly TRBD2 (6 bases). The ends were cut back, 0 bases at V and 6 bases at J, with 16 bases in the middle. From germline, CDR1 is SGHRS and CDR2 YFSETQ. The CDR3 covers 15 residues. The CDR3 DNA reads TGCGCCAGCAGCTTGGGGGACTTCGCTCGGAGCGAGCAGTACTTC. Translation: CASSLGDFARSEQYF.

By share, this clone ranks as medium-sized. This chain connects TRBV2 to TRBJ1-5; D call uncertain. There are 16 residues in the CDR3. The V and J ends lost 1 base and 4 bases respectively, with 14 bases between them. Germline CDR1 reads SNHLY; CDR2 reads FYNNEI. The CDR3 here is CASSEGWKGANQPQHF. As DNA, the CDR3 is TGTGCCAGCAGTGAAGGGTGGAAGGGAGCGAATCAGCCCCAGCATTTT.

This clone was detected only a few times. The rearrangement uses TRBV28 and TRBJ2-7; D perhaps matches TRBD2 (5 bases). V gave up 3 bases and J gave up 7 bases, with 13 bases separating them. Germline V CDR1 and CDR2: MDHEN, SYDVKM. The CDR3 runs to 13 residues. The CDR3 is CASSLGRPGEQYF. For the CDR3, the DNA is TGTGCCAGCAGTTTGGGGAGACCCGGAGAGCAGTACTTC.

The sample holds a few counts of this clone. The chain joins TRBV6-1 to TRBJ2-1; 7 bases map to TRBD1. Germline CDR1 MNHNS, CDR2 SASEGT. The J segment lost 7 bases and the V segment lost 6 bases, leaving 15 bases of the junction unmatched. This CDR3 is built from 16 residues. This CDR3 reads CASSPRQGERLNEQFF. CDR3 DNA: TGTGCCAGCAGCCCCAGACAGGGTGAAAGACTGAATGAGCAGTTCTTC.

This chain links TRBV20-1 with TRBJ2-2; D might be TRBD1 or TRBD2, each matching 7 bases. The CDR3 is 15 residues long. CDR1 and CDR2 (germline): DFQATT, SNEGSKA (reference sequence). V lost 7 bases and J lost 3, with 18 bases in between. This CDR3 reads CSVPNAGGDTGELFF. CDR3 bases: TGCAGTGTTCCCAATGCAGGGGGGGACACCGGGGAGCTGTTTTTT.

The rearrangement joins TRBV6-1 to TRBJ1-2, with 8 bases that match TRBD1. Germline CDR1 and CDR2: MNHNS and SASEGT. The ends lost 5 bases at V and 6 bases at J; junction bases unmatched: 8. The CDR3 has 14 amino acids. Here the CDR3 DNA reads TGTGCCAGCAGTCGACAGGGGAGAACACATGGCTACACCTTC. This encodes CASSRQGRTHGYTF.

This clone has just a few counts. V usage is TRBV27 and J usage is TRBJ1-5; D gene uncertain. With 3 bases removed from V and 6 bases from J, the gap between germline ends came to 9 bases. This CDR3 is 13 amino acids long. Per the germline V gene, CDR1 is MNHEY and CDR2 is SMNVEV (reference sequence). The CDR3 bases are TGTGCCAGCAGTTTTAGCGGGTTTCAGCCCCAGCATTTT. Its protein is CASSFSGFQPQHF.